Following are 6 T cell receptor beta chains from one sample sequenced in a study of shared T cell receptors in the human thymus. Generated by immunoSEQ multiplex PCR, the TCRdb table keeps only in-frame clones and is missing some. The profile shows under 700,000 clones, around 82% of them singletons. These data were also filed under a second study, of human thymus T cells.

The specimen sequenced was thymocytes. These receptors were collected from a boy in the first two years of life with a congenital heart defect.

The genes are TRBV25-1 and TRBJ1-2; TRBD1 aligns across 10 bases. CDR1 is MGHDK, CDR2 SYGVNS, per germline. This CDR3 is 14 amino acids long. V dropped 3 bases and J dropped 7; count of bases not matched to a gene: 5. The CDR3 DNA sequence: TGTGCCAGCAGTGAGGGACAGGGGTCCCCTGGCTACACCTTC. Protein: CASSEGQGSPGYTF.

The rearrangement joins TRBV5-1 to TRBJ2-1, with 9 bases aligning to TRBD2. Germline values: CDR1 SGHRS, CDR2 YFSETQ. The length of the CDR3 is 17 residues. J was trimmed by 0 bases and V by 5 bases; bases with no gene match: 9. CDR3: CASSPASGTGSYNEQFF. As DNA, the CDR3 is TGCGCCAGCAGTCCGGCTAGCGGGACCGGCTCCTACAATGAGCAGTTCTTC.

V usage is TRBV9 and J usage is TRBJ2-7; the match to TRBD2 covers 14 bases. The V gene's germline CDR1 is SGDLS and CDR2 YYNGEE. J was trimmed by 4 bases and V by 3 bases; bases with no gene match: 3. The CDR3 covers 15 residues. CDR3: CASSERLAGGYEQYF. The CDR3 bases are TGTGCCAGCAGCGAAAGACTAGCGGGAGGGTACGAGCAGTACTTC.

The genes are TRBV4-3 and TRBJ2-7, with 8 positions matching TRBD2. This CDR3 is built from 17 residues. J lost 4 bases, V lost 0 bases, and 11 bases had no gene match. Germline CDR1 is LGHNA and CDR2 is YSLEER. The CDR3 is CASSQDLSGKEGYEQYF. CDR3 DNA: TGCGCCAGCAGCCAAGACCTTAGCGGGAAGGAAGGATACGAGCAGTACTTC.

The rearrangement links TRBV10-3 to TRBJ2-7, with TRBD2 identical over 7 bases. Unmatched junction bases numbered 13, after V lost 0 bases and J lost 5 bases. The CDR3 has 17 residues. Germline loops: CDR1 ENHRY, CDR2 SYGVKD. The CDR3 nucleotides are TGTGCCATCAGTGAGTCGATAGGGGCGGGAGTCAGGAACGAGCAGTACTTC. Translated: CAISESIGAGVRNEQYF.

This chain connects TRBV19 to TRBJ2-7, with D tentatively TRBD1 (5 bases). V lost 3 bases and J 4 bases, leaving 10 bases between the germline ends. Germline V gene sequence: CDR1 LNHDA, CDR2 SQIVND (reference sequence). The CDR3 spans 13 residues. CDR3 protein: CASSMGRVYEQYF. The CDR3 region has the DNA TGTGCCAGTAGTATGGGCAGGGTGTACGAGCAGTACTTC.